Listed here are 31 T cell receptor beta chains from one sample, sequenced in a study of T cell responses to AZD1222 COVID-19 vaccine (dated by TCRdb to 2020 to 2022). What the time point label conveys for this sample: baseline before first vaccination. Receptor amplification or capture employed the immunoSEQ multiplex PCR assay. The table comes from immuneACCESS by way of TCRdb, which keeps in-frame sequences with V and J called. Part of the clones is missing from these tables; in studies checked, under half for an unresolved V gene and the rest for unknown reasons. The sample has about 100,000 clones on record, approximately 86% of them singletons. The ten most abundant clones make up approximately 1.3% of the sample. The sample was peripheral blood, taken on day 0 of AZD1222 vaccination. These receptor sequences come from an adult in good health.

CDR3 nucleotides: TGTGCCAGCTCCGCGTGGGGTAAGGATACAGATACGCAGTATTTT. Encoded protein: CASSAWGKDTDTQYF. The rearrangement uses TRBV18 and TRBJ2-3; D uncertain. The CDR3 consists of 15 residues. Trimming pared 6 bases from V and 3 bases from J, leaving 16 bases between. Germline V gives CDR1 KGHSH, CDR2 LQKENI.

The CDR3 region has the DNA TGCAGCGTTGTAGGGGCGGTCGGGGAGGCCGGGGAGCTGTTTTTT. Amino acid sequence: CSVVGAVGEAGELFF. The chain couples TRBV29-1 to TRBJ2-2, with TRBD2 as a possible D gene (6 bases). Trimming stripped 4 bases from V and 6 bases from J, with 18 bases between. CDR3 length equals 15 residues. Germline values: CDR1 SQVTM, CDR2 ANQGSEA.

The chain carries TRBV9 and TRBJ1-1; 9 bases match TRBD1. CDR1 SGDLS and CDR2 YYNGEE come from the germline V gene. Trimming removed 0 bases from V and 5 bases from J; junction bases left unmatched: 11. The CDR3 runs to 17 residues. The CDR3: CASSVVQGASGRTEAFF. The CDR3 bases are TGTGCCAGCAGCGTAGTACAGGGGGCCTCCGGACGGACTGAAGCTTTCTTT.

The chain is built from TRBV21-1 and TRBJ1-1; the D call TRBD1 from the table was never checked on the DNA. TRBV21-1 is noted as a pseudogene. This CDR3 is 17 amino acids long. The CDR3 sequence: CASTFARSGGLNTEAFF. CDR3 DNA sequence: TGTGCCAGCACCTTTGCGCGGTCAGGGGGCTTGAACACTGAAGCTTTCTTT.

This clone showed up many times. The chain recombines TRBV18 with TRBJ2-3, with D unresolved. The CDR3 extends over 14 amino acids. CDR1 is KGHSH and CDR2 is LQKENI in the germline V gene. Deletions cut 3 bases from V and 9 bases from J, with 16 bases between. The CDR3 region is CASSPGFQSLTQYF. In DNA form, the CDR3 reads TGTGCCAGCTCACCGGGGTTCCAATCATTAACGCAGTATTTT.

The DNA of the CDR3 is TGTGCCAGCAGGGGGACAGGGAACCCGAACACTGAAGCTTTCTTT. It is translated as CASRGTGNPNTEAFF. The V call is TRBV28, the J call TRBJ1-1; 9 positions match TRBD1. The V gene's germline CDR1 is MDHEN and CDR2 SYDVKM. V was clipped by 6 bases and J by 1 base; unmatched bases: 6. The CDR3 has 15 residues.

The V and J genes are TRBV10-3 and TRBJ2-5; 9 bases line up with TRBD1. This CDR3 has 15 amino acids. J was trimmed by 4 bases and V by 5 bases; bases with no gene match: 8. Germline CDR1 ENHRY, CDR2 SYGVKD. CDR3: CAISSYRGQGETQYF. DNA for the CDR3: TGTGCCATCAGTTCTTACAGGGGGCAGGGAGAGACCCAGTACTTC.

The chain employs TRBV7-6 and TRBJ1-1; TRBD1 might be the D (6 bases). This CDR3 is 16 amino acids long. Trimming stripped 5 bases from V and 0 bases from J, with 16 bases between. CDR1 is SGHVS, CDR2 FNYEAQ, per germline. The CDR3 loop is CASSPGTWPVNTEAFF. The CDR3 DNA reads TGTGCCAGCAGCCCCGGGACATGGCCGGTGAACACTGAAGCTTTCTTT.

The gene calls are TRBV9 and TRBJ2-7, with D tentatively TRBD1 (6 bases). V shed 4 bases and J shed 0 bases, with 11 bases lying between them. The germline gives CDR1 SGDLS, CDR2 YYNGEE. CDR3 length: 14 amino acids. DNA for the CDR3: TGTGCCAGCAGCCCGGACAGCCTCTCCTACGAGCAGTACTTC. Translating gives CASSPDSLSYEQYF.

The chain links TRBV28 to TRBJ2-1, with TRBD1 as a possible D gene (6 bases). In germline, CDR1 is MDHEN, CDR2 SYDVKM. With 6 bases removed from V and 2 bases from J, the gap between germline ends came to 17 bases. The CDR3 is 16 residues long. CDR3 in amino acids: CASSPNREPPYNEQFF. In DNA, the CDR3 is TGTGCCAGCAGCCCGAACAGGGAACCCCCCTACAATGAGCAGTTCTTC. Filled out from reference TRBV28 and TRBJ2-1, the complete variable domain reads DVKVTQSSRYLVKRTGEKVFLECVQDMDHENMFWYRQDPGLGLRLIYFSYDVKMKEKGDIPEGYSVSREKKERFSLILESASTNQTSMYLCASSPNREPPYNEQFFGPGTRLTVL.

This chain connects TRBV6-5 to TRBJ1-5; D gene uncertain. Germline lookup yields CDR1 MNHEY and CDR2 SVGAGI. Trimming shortened V by 4 bases and J by 2 bases, and 12 bases separated the two germline ends. This CDR3 is built from 15 residues. CDR3 sequence: CASSSRRAGNQPQHF. The CDR3 region has the DNA TGTGCCAGCAGTTCCAGACGGGCCGGCAATCAGCCCCAGCATTTT.

This rearrangement joins TRBV27 to TRBJ2-1, with D tentatively TRBD2 (5 bases). The CDR3 extends over 15 amino acids. V was cut by 8 bases and J by 0 bases, with 14 bases left in between. Germline CDR1 and CDR2: MNHEY and SMNVEV (reference sequence). The CDR3 DNA follows: TGTGCCAGCGCCTCGGTGGACTTCTCCTACAATGAGCAGTTCTTC. Translated, it gives CASASVDFSYNEQFF.

V and J are TRBV18 and TRBJ2-2, with D possibly TRBD1 on 6 matching bases. Trimming took 3 bases from V and 5 from J, leaving 10 bases between them. Germline CDR1 KGHSH, CDR2 LQKENI. The CDR3 is 14 residues long. The CDR3 coding sequence is TGTGCCAGCTCACCCGGGACACAAACCGGGGAGCTGTTTTTT. Translated, it gives CASSPGTQTGELFF.

The chain links TRBV28 to TRBJ2-5, with TRBD1 matching over 9 bases. The junction had 5 bases not matched to a gene; V was cut back by 5 bases and J by 4 bases. CDR1 and CDR2 (germline): MDHEN, SYDVKM. CDR3 size: 14 residues. The chain's CDR3 is CASSVTGGTETQYF. The DNA of the CDR3 is TGTGCCAGCAGTGTTACAGGGGGCACAGAGACCCAGTACTTC.

The chain joins TRBV3-1 (or the pseudogene TRBV3-2) to TRBJ1-5; D is unresolved. The germline V and J ends were trimmed by 1 base and 1 base, with 8 bases remaining between them. The CDR3 sequence is 15 residues long. Germline values: CDR1 LGHDT, CDR2 YNNKEL (reference sequence). The CDR3 DNA sequence: TGTGCCAGCAGCCAAGGTCTAGGCAGCAATCAGCCCCAGCATTTT. Translating gives CASSQGLGSNQPQHF.

This CDR3 reads CASSEVGRGSSYNSPLHF. The DNA for the CDR3 is TGTGCCAGCAGTGAAGTTGGCAGGGGGAGCTCCTATAATTCACCCCTCCACTTT. The chain links TRBV6-1 to TRBJ1-6; 7 bases fit TRBD1. V lost 1 base to trimming and J lost 0 bases; unmatched junction nucleotides: 6. Germline-derived CDR1 and CDR2 are MNHNS and SASEGT. This CDR3 comprises 18 residues.

The chain combines TRBV7-2 with TRBJ2-5; D gene ambiguous. Deletions cut 1 base from V and 5 bases from J, with 8 bases between. CDR1 and CDR2 from the germline V gene are SGHTA and FQGNSA. CDR3 size: 13 residues. The CDR3 region has the DNA TGTGCCAGCAGCTTAGGGCGTGGGGAGACCCAGTACTTC. It encodes CASSLGRGETQYF.

CDR3: CASSLGEGYNEQFF. CDR3 coding DNA: TGCGCCAGCAGCTTGGGAGAAGGGTACAATGAGCAGTTCTTC. V and J are TRBV5-1 and TRBJ2-1; D uncertain. CDR1 and CDR2 (germline): SGHRS, YFSETQ. With 0 bases removed from V and 4 bases from J, the gap between germline ends came to 8 bases. The CDR3 consists of 14 residues.

The chain's CDR3 is CASSAIYEQYF. In nucleotides, the CDR3 is TGTGCCAGCAGTGCCATCTACGAGCAGTACTTC. This chain joins TRBV12-3 or TRBV12-4 and TRBJ2-7; D gene uncertain. Trimming cost V 5 bases and J 3 bases, with 5 bases left between them. CDR3 size: 11 residues.

The V gene is TRBV6-1, the J gene TRBJ2-3; 9 bases agree with TRBD2. There are 15 residues in the CDR3. With V trimmed by 3 bases and J by 5 bases, 6 bases remained unmatched. CDR1 is MNHNS, CDR2 SASEGT, per germline. The CDR3 sequence is CASSESGRRGDTQYF. CDR3 DNA: TGTGCCAGCAGTGAGAGCGGGAGGAGGGGAGATACGCAGTATTTT.

This chain joins TRBV6-6 and TRBJ1-5; possible D gene TRBD1, 5 bases. Germline V CDR1 and CDR2: MNHNY, SVGAGI (reference sequence). The CDR3 loop spans 13 amino acids. Trimming removed 2 bases from V and 4 bases from J, with 6 bases in between. CDR3 loop: CASSYGANQPQHF. The CDR3 region has the DNA TGTGCCAGCAGTTACGGGGCGAATCAGCCCCAGCATTTT.

This chain connects TRBV24-1 to TRBJ2-3; 8 positions match TRBD1. This CDR3 is built from 20 residues. With 0 bases clipped from V and 1 base from J, the junction kept 14 bases outside the gene matches. Germline V gene data show CDR1 as KGHDR and CDR2 as SFDVKD. Here the CDR3 reads CATSDLTHAGGAYGTDTQYF. DNA of the CDR3: TGTGCCACCAGTGATTTGACCCACGCAGGGGGCGCGTACGGCACAGATACGCAGTATTTT.

This chain links TRBV11-2 with TRBJ2-7, with TRBD2 matching over 7 bases. V shed 7 bases, J shed 3 bases, and the junction held 12 bases outside the gene matches. This CDR3 spans 15 amino acids. The V gene's germline CDR1 is SGHAT and CDR2 FQNNGV. CDR3 amino acids: CASTPSGDVGYEQYF. The CDR3, as DNA: TGTGCCAGCACCCCGAGCGGGGACGTTGGCTACGAGCAGTACTTC.

The CDR3 nucleotides are TGTGCCAGCAGTGAAAGGACAGGGAGGGGAGAGACCCAGTACTTC. As protein: CASSERTGRGETQYF. The chain couples TRBV6-1 to TRBJ2-5, with D possibly TRBD1 on 8 matching bases. This CDR3 has 15 residues. The V end lost 2 bases, the J end lost 4 bases, and 14 bases lay between the germline ends. Germline V gene data show CDR1 as MNHNS and CDR2 as SASEGT.

The J gene is TRBJ1-1, the V gene TRBV29-1; the D is unclear. The CDR3 extends over 14 amino acids. V was trimmed by 1 base and J by 1 base, leaving 10 bases between them. In germline, CDR1 is SQVTM, CDR2 ANQGSEA. In nucleotides, the CDR3 is TGCAGCGTTGAAGCGCTATCCCCGAACACTGAAGCTTTCTTT. Its protein product is CSVEALSPNTEAFF.

The chain joins TRBV28 to TRBJ1-3; 7 bases are a match to TRBD1. CDR3 length: 16 residues. Germline loops: CDR1 MDHEN, CDR2 SYDVKM. V lost 4 bases to trimming and J lost 1 base; unmatched junction nucleotides: 7. CDR3 coding DNA: TGTGCCAGCAGTTCATGGGAGGGGGCGTCTGGAAACACCATATATTTT. Encoded protein: CASSSWEGASGNTIYF. Combining the CDR3 with reference TRBV28 and TRBJ1-3 gives the whole variable domain DVKVTQSSRYLVKRTGEKVFLECVQDMDHENMFWYRQDPGLGLRLIYFSYDVKMKEKGDIPEGYSVSREKKERFSLILESASTNQTSMYLCASSSWEGASGNTIYFGEGSWLTVV.

J is TRBJ1-5 and V is TRBV4-3; no definite D call. The germline V gene has CDR1 LGHNA and CDR2 YSLEER. Trimming cost V 1 base and J 3 bases, with 7 bases left between them. This CDR3 region has 14 residues. The CDR3 sequence: CASSQVQNNQPQHF. In DNA form, the CDR3 reads TGCGCCAGCAGCCAAGTGCAGAACAATCAGCCCCAGCATTTT.

Notes on this clone: The junction departs from germline at one end; a sequencing error may be responsible. Other DNA sequences in the same sample also yield this CDR3. The chain uses TRBV5-8 and TRBJ1-1; D unresolved. The CDR3 extends over 17 amino acids. Germline assignment: CDR1 SGHTS and CDR2 YDEGEE. This CDR3 is CASSPEEGVWENAEAFF. CDR3 DNA sequence: TGTGCCAGCAGCCCCGAAGAGGGTGTTTGGGAAAACGCTGAGGCTTTCTTT.

The rearrangement uses TRBV20-1 and TRBJ1-2; D gene unclear. Germline V gene lookup returns CDR1 DFQATT and CDR2 SNEGSKA (reference sequence). Trimming took 4 bases from V and 4 from J, leaving 7 bases between them. This CDR3 is built from 11 residues. The CDR3 nucleotides are TGCAGTGCTATCGACACCTATGGCTACACCTTC. It encodes CSAIDTYGYTF.

In its sample, this clone was seen a few times. The V and J genes are TRBV27 and TRBJ1-5; D is perhaps TRBD1 (5 bases). This CDR3 has 15 amino acids. CDR1 is MNHEY, CDR2 SMNVEV, per germline (reference sequence). V was pared by 6 bases and J by 1 base, with 13 bases between. Written as DNA, the CDR3 is TGTGCCAGCAGGGGGGGTGGGTTGAGCAATCAGCCCCAGCATTTT. Translated, it gives CASRGGGLSNQPQHF.

This clone is labeled medium-sized. This chain uses TRBV19 with TRBJ2-1, with 12 bases lining up with TRBD1. Germline V gives CDR1 LNHDA, CDR2 SQIVND (reference sequence). This CDR3 has 15 residues. Losses at the gene ends were 6 bases for V and 8 bases for J; bases not matched to a gene: 8. CDR3 nucleotide sequence: TGTGCCAGTAGAATGGGACAGGGGGCTCTGGATGAGCAGTTCTTC. Translation gives CASRMGQGALDEQFF.